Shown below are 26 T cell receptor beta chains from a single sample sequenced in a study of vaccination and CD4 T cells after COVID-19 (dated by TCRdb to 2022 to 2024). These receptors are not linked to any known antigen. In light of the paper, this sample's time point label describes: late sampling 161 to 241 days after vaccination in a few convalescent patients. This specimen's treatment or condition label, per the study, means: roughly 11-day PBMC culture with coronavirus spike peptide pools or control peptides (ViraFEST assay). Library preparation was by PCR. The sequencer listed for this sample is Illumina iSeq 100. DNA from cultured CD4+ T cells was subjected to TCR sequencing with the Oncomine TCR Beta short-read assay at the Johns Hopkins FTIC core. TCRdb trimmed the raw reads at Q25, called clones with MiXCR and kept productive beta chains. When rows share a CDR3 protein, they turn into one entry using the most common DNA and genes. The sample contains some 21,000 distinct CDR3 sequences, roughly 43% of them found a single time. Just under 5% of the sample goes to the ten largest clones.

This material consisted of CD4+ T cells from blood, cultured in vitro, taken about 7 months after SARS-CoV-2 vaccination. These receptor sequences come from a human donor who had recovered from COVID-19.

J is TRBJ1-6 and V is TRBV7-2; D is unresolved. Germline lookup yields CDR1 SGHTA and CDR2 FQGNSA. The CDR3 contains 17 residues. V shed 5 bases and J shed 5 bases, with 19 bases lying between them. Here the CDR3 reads CASSPRPPPTNNSPLHF. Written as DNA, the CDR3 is TGTGCCAGCAGCCCGCGCCCCCCTCCAACAAATAATTCACCCCTCCACTTT.

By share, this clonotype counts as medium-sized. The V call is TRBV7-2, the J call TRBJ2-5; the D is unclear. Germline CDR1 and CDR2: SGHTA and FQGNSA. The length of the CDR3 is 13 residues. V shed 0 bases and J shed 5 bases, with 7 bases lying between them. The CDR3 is CASSLAHRETQYF. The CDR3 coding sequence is TGTGCCAGCAGCTTAGCCCACCGGGAGACCCAGTACTTC.

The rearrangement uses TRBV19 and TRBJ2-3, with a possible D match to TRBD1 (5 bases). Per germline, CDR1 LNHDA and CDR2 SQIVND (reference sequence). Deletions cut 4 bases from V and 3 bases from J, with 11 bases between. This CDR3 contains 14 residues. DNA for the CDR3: TGTGCCAGTAGTAAAGGGGTCGGAACAGATACGCAGTATTTT. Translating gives CASSKGVGTDTQYF.

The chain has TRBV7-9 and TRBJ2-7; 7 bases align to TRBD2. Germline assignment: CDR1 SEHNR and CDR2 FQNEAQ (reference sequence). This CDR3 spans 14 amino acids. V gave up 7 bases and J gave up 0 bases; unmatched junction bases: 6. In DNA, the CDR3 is TGTGCCAGCATTCTCGGCGGGAGCTCCTACGAGCAGTACTTC. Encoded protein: CASILGGSSYEQYF.

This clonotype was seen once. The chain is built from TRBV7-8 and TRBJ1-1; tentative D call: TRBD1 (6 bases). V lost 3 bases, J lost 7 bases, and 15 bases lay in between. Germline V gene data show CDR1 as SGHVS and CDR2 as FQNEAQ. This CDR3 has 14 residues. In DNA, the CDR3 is TGTGCCAGCAGCTTCCCCGGGAGGGGGATTGAAGCTTTCTTT. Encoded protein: CASSFPGRGIEAFF.

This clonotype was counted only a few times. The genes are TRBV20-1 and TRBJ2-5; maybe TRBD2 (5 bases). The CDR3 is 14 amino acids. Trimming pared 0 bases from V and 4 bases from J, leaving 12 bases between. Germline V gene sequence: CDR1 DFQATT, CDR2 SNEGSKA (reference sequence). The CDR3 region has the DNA TGCAGTGCTAGAGATTACCTAGCTCCAGAGACCCAGTACTTC. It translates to CSARDYLAPETQYF.

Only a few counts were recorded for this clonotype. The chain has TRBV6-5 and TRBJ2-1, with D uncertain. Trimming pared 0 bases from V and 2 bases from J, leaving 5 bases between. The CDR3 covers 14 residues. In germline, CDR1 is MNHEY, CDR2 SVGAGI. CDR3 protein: CASSYSITYNEQFF. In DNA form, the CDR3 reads TGTGCCAGCAGTTACTCGATAACCTACAATGAGCAGTTCTTC.

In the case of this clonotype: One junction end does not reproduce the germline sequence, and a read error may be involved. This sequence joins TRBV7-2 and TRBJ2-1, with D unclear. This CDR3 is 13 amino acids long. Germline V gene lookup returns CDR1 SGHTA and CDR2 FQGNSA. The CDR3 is CKTGTDSNNEQFF. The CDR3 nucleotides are TGCAAAACTGGAACGGATTCTAACAATGAGCAGTTCTTC.

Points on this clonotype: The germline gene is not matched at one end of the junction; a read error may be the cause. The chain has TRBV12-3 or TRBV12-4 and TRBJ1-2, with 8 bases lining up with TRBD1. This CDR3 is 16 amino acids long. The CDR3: CASSVAGQGSNYGYTF. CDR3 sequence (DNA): TGTGCCAGCAGTGTAGCAGGACAGGGATCGAACTATGGCTACACCTTC.

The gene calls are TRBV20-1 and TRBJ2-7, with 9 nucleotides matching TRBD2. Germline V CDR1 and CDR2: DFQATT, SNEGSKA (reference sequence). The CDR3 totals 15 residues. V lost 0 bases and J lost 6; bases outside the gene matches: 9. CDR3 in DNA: TGCAGTGCTAGAGATCTTAGCGGGAGTCGTAGCGAGCAGTACTTC. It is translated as CSARDLSGSRSEQYF.

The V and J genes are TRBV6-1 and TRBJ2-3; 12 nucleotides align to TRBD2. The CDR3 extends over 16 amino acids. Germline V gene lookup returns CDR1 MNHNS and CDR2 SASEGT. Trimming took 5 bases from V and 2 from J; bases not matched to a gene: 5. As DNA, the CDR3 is TGTGCCAGCAGTCGGGCTAGCGGGAGGGACACAGATACGCAGTATTTT. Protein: CASSRASGRDTDTQYF.

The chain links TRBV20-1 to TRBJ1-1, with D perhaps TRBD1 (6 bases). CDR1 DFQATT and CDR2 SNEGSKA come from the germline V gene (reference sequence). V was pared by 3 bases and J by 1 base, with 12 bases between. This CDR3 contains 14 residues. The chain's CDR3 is CSARFGGENTEAFF. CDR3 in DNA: TGCAGTGCTAGGTTCGGGGGCGAGAACACTGAAGCTTTCTTT.

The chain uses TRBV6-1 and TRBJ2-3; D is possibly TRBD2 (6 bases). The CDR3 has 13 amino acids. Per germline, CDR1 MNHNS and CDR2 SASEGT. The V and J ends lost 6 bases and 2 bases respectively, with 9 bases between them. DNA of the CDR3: TGTGCCAGCAGGTCGGGAGCCACAGATACGCAGTATTTT. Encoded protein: CASRSGATDTQYF.

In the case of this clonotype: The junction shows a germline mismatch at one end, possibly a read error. The CDR3 region has the DNA TGTGACAGCTGGAGGGCCCAGCCCAATGAGCAGTTCTTC. It yields the protein CDSWRAQPNEQFF. V is TRBV6-1 and J is TRBJ2-1; D is possibly TRBD2 (6 bases). The germline gives CDR1 MNHNS, CDR2 SASEGT. The CDR3 has 13 residues.

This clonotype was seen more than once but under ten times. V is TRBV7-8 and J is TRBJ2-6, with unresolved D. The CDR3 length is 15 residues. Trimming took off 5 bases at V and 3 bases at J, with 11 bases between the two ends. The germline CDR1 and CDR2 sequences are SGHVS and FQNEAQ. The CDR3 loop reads CASSLSTNGANVLTF. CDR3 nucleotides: TGTGCCAGCAGCCTATCGACGAATGGGGCCAACGTCCTGACTTTC.

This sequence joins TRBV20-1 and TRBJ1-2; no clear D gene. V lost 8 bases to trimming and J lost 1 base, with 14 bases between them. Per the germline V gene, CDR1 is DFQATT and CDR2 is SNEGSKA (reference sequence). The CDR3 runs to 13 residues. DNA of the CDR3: TGCAGTTCCCACGATGGGGTTAACTATGGCTACACCTTC. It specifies CSSHDGVNYGYTF.

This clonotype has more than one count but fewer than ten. The chain's CDR3 is CAVGTGGFYEQYF. The CDR3 DNA is TGTGCCGTAGGGACAGGGGGATTCTACGAGCAGTACTTC. The V gene is TRBV27, the J gene TRBJ2-7; 11 bases line up with TRBD1. Germline CDR1 reads MNHEY; CDR2 reads SMNVEV (reference sequence). V dropped 11 bases and J dropped 3; count of bases not matched to a gene: 6. The CDR3 is 13 amino acids.

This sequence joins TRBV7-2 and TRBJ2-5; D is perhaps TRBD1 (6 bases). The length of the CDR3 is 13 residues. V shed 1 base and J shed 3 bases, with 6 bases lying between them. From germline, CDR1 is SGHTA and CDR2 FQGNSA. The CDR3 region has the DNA TGTGCCAGCAGCTTAGACAGGGAAGAGACCCAGTACTTC. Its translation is CASSLDREETQYF.

CDR3 DNA: TGTGCCAGCAGCTCGACTAGCGGGGCCTACGAGCAGTACTTC. It translates to CASSSTSGAYEQYF. The gene calls are TRBV7-9 and TRBJ2-7, with TRBD2 matching 11 bases. The germline V gene has CDR1 SEHNR and CDR2 FQNEAQ (reference sequence). The junction had 1 base not matched to a gene; V was cut back by 4 bases and J by 2 bases. The CDR3 has 14 amino acids.

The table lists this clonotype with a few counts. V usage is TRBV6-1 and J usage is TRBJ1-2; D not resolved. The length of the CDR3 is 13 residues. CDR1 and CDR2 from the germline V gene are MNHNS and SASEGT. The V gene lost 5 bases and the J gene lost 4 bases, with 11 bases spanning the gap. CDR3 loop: CASSKDGLYGYTF. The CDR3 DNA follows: TGTGCCAGCAGTAAGGACGGACTCTATGGCTACACCTTC.

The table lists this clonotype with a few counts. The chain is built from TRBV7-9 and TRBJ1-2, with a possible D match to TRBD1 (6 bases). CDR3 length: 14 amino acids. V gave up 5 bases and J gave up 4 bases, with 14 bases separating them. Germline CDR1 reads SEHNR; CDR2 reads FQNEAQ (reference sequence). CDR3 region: CASSRGQISYGYTF. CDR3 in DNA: TGTGCCAGCAGCAGAGGACAGATAAGCTATGGCTACACCTTC.

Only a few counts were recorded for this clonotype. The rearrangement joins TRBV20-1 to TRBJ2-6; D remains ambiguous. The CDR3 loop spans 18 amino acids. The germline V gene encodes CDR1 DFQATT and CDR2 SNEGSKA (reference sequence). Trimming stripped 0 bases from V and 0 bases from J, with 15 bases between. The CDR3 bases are TGCAGTGCTAGAGATTCACGCAGGCCAAGCTCTGGGGCCAACGTCCTGACTTTC. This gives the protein CSARDSRRPSSGANVLTF.

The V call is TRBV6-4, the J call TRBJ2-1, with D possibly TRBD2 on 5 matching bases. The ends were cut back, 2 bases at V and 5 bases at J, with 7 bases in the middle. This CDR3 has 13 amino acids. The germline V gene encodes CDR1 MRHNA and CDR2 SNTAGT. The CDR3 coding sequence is TGTGCCAGCAGTGACCGACTAAACAATGAGCAGTTCTTC. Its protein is CASSDRLNNEQFF.

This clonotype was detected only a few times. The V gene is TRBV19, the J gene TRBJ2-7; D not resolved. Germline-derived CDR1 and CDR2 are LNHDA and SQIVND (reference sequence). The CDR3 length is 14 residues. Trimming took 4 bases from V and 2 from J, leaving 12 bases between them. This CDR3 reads CASSTSTLTYEQYF. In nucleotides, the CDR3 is TGTGCCAGTAGTACGTCGACTTTGACCTACGAGCAGTACTTC.

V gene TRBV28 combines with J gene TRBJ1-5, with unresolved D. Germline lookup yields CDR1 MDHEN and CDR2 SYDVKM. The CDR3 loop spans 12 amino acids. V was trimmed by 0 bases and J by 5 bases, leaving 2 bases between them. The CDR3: CASSLWDQPQHF. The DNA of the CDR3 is TGTGCCAGCAGTTTATGGGATCAGCCCCAGCATTTT.

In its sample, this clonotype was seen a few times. The CDR3 sequence is CASMFRGANYEQYF. The CDR3 DNA reads as TGTGCCAGCATGTTTAGGGGGGCCAACTACGAGCAGTACTTC. The V gene is TRBV2, the J gene TRBJ2-7, with D perhaps given as TRBD1 or TRBD2 (6 bases each). This CDR3 region has 14 residues. Germline CDR1 and CDR2: SNHLY and FYNNEI. V was cut by 7 bases and J by 3 bases, with 16 bases left in between. The full variable domain, rest sourced from reference TRBV2 and TRBJ2-7, is EPEVTQTPSHQVTQMGQEVILRCVPISNHLYFYWYRQILGQKVEFLVSFYNNEISEKSEIFDDQFSVERPDGSNFTLKIRSTKLEDSAMYFCASMFRGANYEQYFGPGTRLTVT.